The sequence of this T cell receptor (beta chain) was determined in a study of blood T cell repertoires in COVID-19. The assay was immunoSEQ multiplex PCR, and TCRdb's table has in-frame clones only and misses some. The data contain about 400,000 clones, over 75% of them singletons. The sample taken for sequencing was PBMCs or T cells enriched from blood (not recorded which). This clonotype was obtained from a middle-aged man in a cohort exposed to, infected with or recovered from COVID-19 (not recorded which).

CDR3 region: CASSELTAGAYEQYF. CDR3 nucleotide sequence: TGTGCCAGCAGTGAGTTGACAGCGGGAGCCTACGAGCAGTACTTC. The chain combines TRBV25-1 with TRBJ2-7, with 8 bases that match TRBD2. Losses at the gene ends were 3 bases for V and 2 bases for J; bases not matched to a gene: 6. Germline V gives CDR1 MGHDK, CDR2 SYGVNS. The CDR3 runs 15 residues.